The rows below give T cell receptor beta chains drawn from one sample of a study of technical replicates of blood from a handful of donors. The method was immunoSEQ multiplex PCR; TCRdb's version includes in-frame clones alone and lacks a portion of them. This table holds tens of thousands of clones, about 96% found once. Sequencing was performed on T cells isolated from PBMCs. Every receptor here comes from a human donor in good health. Each CDR3 is given with its conserved first and last residue. A D gene is named only where the DNA matches it firmly. Clone size appears in some rows only: once, few, many, or a class for an expanded clone.

V gene	clone size	D gene	J gene	CDR3 protein	CDR3 DNA
TRBV6-5	.	TRBD1	TRBJ1-2	CASSRTGRVYGYTF	TGTGCCAGCAGCAGGACAGGGAGGGTCTATGGCTACACCTTC
TRBV2	.	.	TRBJ1-4	CASSSVEGGKLFF	TGTGCCAGCAGCTCCGTGGAAGGAGGAAAACTGTTTTTT
TRBV27	.	TRBD1	TRBJ1-1	CASSRDRGLGNTEAFF	TGTGCCAGCAGCCGGGACAGGGGGCTTGGGAACACTGAAGCTTTCTTT
TRBV6-1	.	TRBD1	TRBJ2-2	CASSGQGAINTGELFF	TGTGCCAGCAGTGGACAGGGGGCGATCAACACCGGGGAGCTGTTTTTT
TRBV10-3	.	TRBD1	TRBJ2-1	CAISVERDRDYNEQFF	TGTGCCATCAGTGTGGAAAGGGACAGAGATTACAATGAGCAGTTCTTC
TRBV6-6	.	TRBD2	TRBJ2-7	CASSPLAGDGYEQYF	TGTGCCAGCAGTCCACTAGCGGGAGACGGCTACGAGCAGTACTTC
TRBV6-4	.	.	TRBJ2-7	CASRAIPYEQYF	TGTGCCAGCAGGGCCATTCCCTACGAGCAGTACTTC
TRBV9	.	TRBD1	TRBJ2-2	CASSGRVGTGGTGELFF	TGTGCCAGCAGCGGACGTGTAGGGACAGGGGGCACCGGGGAGCTGTTTTTT
TRBV27	.	TRBD2	TRBJ2-1	CASSLAGTSYPNEQFF	TGTGCCAGCAGTTTAGCAGGGACTAGCTATCCCAATGAGCAGTTCTTC
TRBV30	once	.	TRBJ2-5	CAWSEKEGEAQYF	TGTGCCTGGAGCGAAAAGGAGGGTGAGGCCCAGTACTTC
TRBV2	.	.	TRBJ2-7	CAIGSMLEQYF	TGTGCCATCGGTTCAATGTTGGAGCAGTACTTC
TRBV5-6	.	TRBD2	TRBJ2-1	CASNRIGLAGVHLSNEQFF	TGTGCCAGCAACCGGATAGGGCTAGCGGGGGTCCACCTCTCCAATGAGCAGTTCTTC
TRBV5-1	.	.	TRBJ2-3	CASSLGGTDTQYF	TGCGCCAGCAGCTTGGGAGGCACAGATACGCAGTATTTT
TRBV19	.	.	TRBJ2-3	CASSDADTQYF	TGTGCCAGTTCAGATGCAGATACGCAGTATTTT
TRBV11-2	.	TRBD1	TRBJ2-1	CASTATAGQGRHNEQFF	TGTGCCAGCACCGCGACAGCAGGACAGGGTAGGCACAATGAGCAGTTCTTC
TRBV5-4	once	.	TRBJ1-1	CASSRQDTEAFF	TGTGCCAGCAGCCGACAGGACACTGAAGCTTTCTTT
TRBV5-1	.	TRBD1	TRBJ1-4	CASRGQASSNEKLFF	TGCGCCAGCAGGGGACAGGCATCATCTAATGAAAAACTGTTTTTT
TRBV29-1	.	TRBD2	TRBJ2-3	CSAGTRLADTQYF	TGCAGCGCCGGGACTAGATTAGCAGATACGCAGTATTTT
TRBV4-1	.	.	TRBJ2-2	CASSPRGNTGELFF	TGCGCCAGCAGCCCCCGCGGGAACACCGGGGAGCTGTTTTTT
TRBV9	.	TRBD1	TRBJ2-7	CASSPPTGYEQYF	TGTGCCAGCAGCCCACCGACAGGGTACGAGCAGTACTTC
TRBV29-1	.	TRBD1	TRBJ2-5	CSVAPQGAGETQYF	TGCAGCGTTGCGCCCCAGGGGGCTGGGGAGACCCAGTACTTC
TRBV13	.	.	TRBJ2-1	CASSSYTTSGEQFF	TGTGCCAGCAGCTCGTACACTACAAGCGGAGAGCAGTTCTTC
TRBV10-1	once	.	TRBJ2-3	CASSNARGTTDTQYF	TGCGCCAGCAGTAACGCCCGGGGAACCACAGATACGCAGTATTTT
TRBV2	.	.	TRBJ1-6	CARQENNSPLHF	TGTGCCAGACAGGAAAATAATTCACCCCTCCACTTT
TRBV11-2	.	TRBD2	TRBJ2-5	CASSLPPSGQETQYF	TGTGCCAGCAGCCTGCCCCCTAGCGGGCAAGAGACCCAGTACTTC
TRBV5-1	.	TRBD2	TRBJ2-1	CASSLRSGGPFWSSYNEQFF	TGCGCCAGCAGCCTACGAAGCGGGGGGCCCTTCTGGAGCTCCTACAATGAGCAGTTCTTC
TRBV5-1	.	.	TRBJ1-4	CASSLVARVATNEKLFF	TGCGCCAGCAGCTTGGTGGCGAGGGTTGCAACTAATGAAAAACTGTTTTTT
TRBV6-5	.	TRBD2	TRBJ2-3	CASSYAGDHKDTQYF	TGTGCCAGCAGTTACGCGGGGGACCACAAAGATACGCAGTATTTT
TRBV30	.	.	TRBJ1-3	CAWSTGSGNTIYF	TGTGCCTGGAGTACAGGCTCTGGAAACACCATATATTTT
TRBV6-1	.	.	TRBJ1-6	CASSVAGTFNNSPLHF	TGTGCCAGCAGTGTTGCCGGGACATTTAATAATTCACCCCTCCACTTT
TRBV11-2	.	TRBD2	TRBJ2-7	CASSVSGRVEQYF	TGTGCCAGCAGTGTTAGCGGGAGGGTTGAGCAGTACTTC
TRBV6-1	.	.	TRBJ1-1	CASSAWINREPAFF	TGTGCCAGCAGTGCCTGGATTAACAGGGAGCCAGCTTTCTTT
TRBV19	.	.	TRBJ1-1	CASVTNRVTLDTEAFF	TGTGCCAGCGTGACCAACAGGGTAACTTTAGACACTGAAGCTTTCTTT
TRBV11-2	.	.	TRBJ1-1	CASSPGPYRAFF	TGTGCCAGCAGCCCAGGGCCGTATAGGGCTTTCTTT
TRBV29-1	once	TRBD1	TRBJ1-1	CSVGLRDRGGFTEAFF	TGCAGCGTTGGCCTCCGGGACAGGGGCGGATTCACTGAAGCTTTCTTT